A selection of T cell receptor beta chains follows, all from one sample in a study of Graves' ophthalmopathy and Graves' hyperthyroidism. In TCRdb, the multiplex PCR reads were re-called with MiXCR into one record per CDR3 protein. Of about 230,000 distinct CDR3 sequences listed, about 47% are singletons. Sequenced: peripheral blood. The receptors come from an adult man with Graves' ophthalmopathy. The CDR3 runs from the conserved cysteine through the conserved F or W. The D gene is left open where the match is weak. Clone size is shown for a subset of rows, as once, few, many or a class of expanded clone.

d_gene	v_gene	abundance	j_gene	CDR3nt	CDR3aa
-	TRBV5-1	few	TRBJ1-2	TGCGCCAGCAGCTTGGTTCGGAGAGCTAACTATGGCTACACCTTC	CASSLVRRANYGYTF
TRBD1	TRBV2	-	TRBJ1-2	TGTGCCAGCAGCGTGGGACAGGGGGCAGGTGGCTACACCTTC	CASSVGQGAGGYTF
-	TRBV9	-	TRBJ1-4	TGTGCCAGCAGCGCGAGCGGGGGGAATGAAAAACTGTTTTTT	CASSASGGNEKLFF
-	TRBV12-3/TRBV12-4	-	TRBJ1-5	TGTGCCAGCAGGGGGGGTTTCAGCAATCAGCCCCAGCATTTT	CASRGGFSNQPQHF
-	TRBV7-2	-	TRBJ2-7	TGTGCCAGCAGTCCTGGGAAGGCAGGGAGCTCCTACGAGCAGTACTTC	CASSPGKAGSSYEQYF
-	TRBV19	-	TRBJ1-1	TGTGCCAGTAGTATCGACGATGGGGGACTAAACACTGAAGCTTTCTTT	CASSIDDGGLNTEAFF
-	TRBV12-3/TRBV12-4	few	TRBJ1-5	TGTGCCAGCAGCCCTTCCCTCGGGGCCAATCAGCCCCAGCATTTT	CASSPSLGANQPQHF
TRBD1	TRBV9	few	TRBJ1-6	TGTGCCAGCAGCACCCGGGACAGGGGGTCACCCCTCCACTTT	CASSTRDRGSPLHF
TRBD1	TRBV15	-	TRBJ2-1	TGTGCCACCAGCAGAGCCCGGGACAGGGGGCTTAATGAGCAGTTCTTC	CATSRARDRGLNEQFF
-	TRBV29-1	-	TRBJ2-7	-	CSVDVGGGSSERYF
TRBD2	TRBV7-2	few	TRBJ2-5	TGTGCCAGCAGCTCCCGAGGTAGCGGGGGGGCTATAGTAGAGACCCAGTACTTC	CASSSRGSGGAIVETQYF
TRBD2	TRBV5-1	once	TRBJ2-6	TGCGCCAGCAGCCCGAAGACTAGCGGGAGGGAAGGCGTCCTGACTTTC	CASSPKTSGREGVLTF
-	TRBV7-9	many	TRBJ2-7	TGTGCCAGCAGCTTATTCCCGGAGGACCCCTACGAGCAGTACTTC	CASSLFPEDPYEQYF
-	TRBV2	-	TRBJ1-1	TGTGCCAGCAGTCTAACAGACGTTAGTAGGTCGGCTTTCTTT	CASSLTDVSRSAFF
TRBD2	TRBV7-6	-	TRBJ2-2	TGTGCCAGCAGCTTAGGAATGGGGACTAAAGTTACGCCCGGGGAGCTGTTTTTT	CASSLGMGTKVTPGELFF
-	TRBV6-1	-	TRBJ1-2	TGTGCCAGCAGTACCGAACCTGGGGATTCTGGCTACACCTTC	CASSTEPGDSGYTF
-	TRBV5-4	-	TRBJ1-3	TGTGCCAGCAGCTTGGCCGGCGGGAGAAGGGACACCATATATTTT	CASSLAGGRRDTIYF
TRBD1	TRBV7-9	once	TRBJ1-6	TGTGCCAGCAGCTCGGGACAGGTACAAAATTCACCCCTCCACTTT	CASSSGQVQNSPLHF
-	TRBV7-6	-	TRBJ2-2	TGTGCCAGCAGCGTAGTCGGGACGGACACCGGGGAGCTGTTTTTT	CASSVVGTDTGELFF
TRBD2	TRBV7-8	-	TRBJ2-5	TGTGCCACCACCTCCGGGGGGGCCAGGGAGACCCAGTACTTC	CATTSGGARETQYF
-	TRBV12-3/TRBV12-4	-	TRBJ2-2	TGTGCCAGCAGTCCCACGCACACCGGGGAGCTGTTTTTT	CASSPTHTGELFF
TRBD2	TRBV7-9	-	TRBJ2-5	TGTGCCAGCAGCCGAGGGGCGGGAGGAGATACGCAGTACTTC	CASSRGAGGDTQYF
TRBD1	TRBV24-1	-	TRBJ1-5	TGTGCCATACAACAGGGGTCTCAGCCCCAGCATTTT	CAIQQGSQPQHF
-	TRBV10-2	-	TRBJ1-4	TGCGCCAGCATGGGTAACGCAGCAACTAATGAAAAACTGTTTTTT	CASMGNAATNEKLFF
-	TRBV24-1	-	TRBJ2-5	TGTGCCAGCAGCCCGGGACCCCTGAGGGAGACCCAGTACTTC	CASSPGPLRETQYF
-	TRBV6-5	few	TRBJ2-7	TGTGCCAGCAGTTACTACGGACCAGGCGAGCAGTACTTC	CASSYYGPGEQYF
TRBD1	TRBV2	once	TRBJ1-1	TGTGCCAGCATTACCGGGACAGGGAACACTGAAGCTTTCTTT	CASITGTGNTEAFF
TRBD1	TRBV19	few	TRBJ1-5	TGTGCCAGTCTCAGGTCCAGGGGGCTCAATCAGCCCCAGCATTTT	CASLRSRGLNQPQHF
TRBD1	TRBV19	-	TRBJ1-5	TGTGCCAGTAGTAAGGAGGGGGCGAGAAGCAATCAGACCCAGCATTTT	CASSKEGARSNQTQHF
-	TRBV2	once	TRBJ1-5	TGTGCCAGCAGTCCTATGGAGACAGGTTTTCGTGATCAGCCCCAGCATTTT	CASSPMETGFRDQPQHF
-	TRBV9	-	TRBJ2-7	TGTGCCAGCAGCCCCAGCGTGGAGGCCCACGAGCAGTACTTC	CASSPSVEAHEQYF
-	TRBV7-9	-	TRBJ1-1	TGTGCCAGCAGCTCGGGGGTCGCTGAAGCTTTCTTT	CASSSGVAEAFF
-	TRBV2	-	TRBJ1-5	TGTGCCAGCAGCTTATCTCGCAATCAGCCCCAGCATTTT	CASSLSRNQPQHF
-	TRBV7-9	few	TRBJ1-1	TGTGCCAGCAGCTTAGCTGGAACAGGACAAAATGAAGCTTTCTTT	CASSLAGTGQNEAFF
-	TRBV7-9	-	TRBJ1-6	TGCGCCAGCAGCTTGGGTCCAGAGAATTCACCCCTCCACTTT	CASSLGPENSPLHF
-	TRBV10-3	-	TRBJ1-1	TGTGCCATCTCCATTACAGATCGGAACACTGAAGCTTTCTTT	CAISITDRNTEAFF